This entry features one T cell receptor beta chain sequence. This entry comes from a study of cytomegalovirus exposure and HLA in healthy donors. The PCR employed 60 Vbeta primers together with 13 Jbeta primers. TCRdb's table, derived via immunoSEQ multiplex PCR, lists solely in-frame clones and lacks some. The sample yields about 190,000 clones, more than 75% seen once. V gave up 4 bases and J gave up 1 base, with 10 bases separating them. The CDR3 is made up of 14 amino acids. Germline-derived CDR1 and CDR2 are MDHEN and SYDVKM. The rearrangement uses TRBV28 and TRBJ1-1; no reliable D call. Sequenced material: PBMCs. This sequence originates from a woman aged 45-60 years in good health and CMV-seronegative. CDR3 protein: CASSYTAPNTEAFF. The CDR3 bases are TGTGCCAGCAGTTATACAGCACCGAACACTGAAGCTTTCTTT.